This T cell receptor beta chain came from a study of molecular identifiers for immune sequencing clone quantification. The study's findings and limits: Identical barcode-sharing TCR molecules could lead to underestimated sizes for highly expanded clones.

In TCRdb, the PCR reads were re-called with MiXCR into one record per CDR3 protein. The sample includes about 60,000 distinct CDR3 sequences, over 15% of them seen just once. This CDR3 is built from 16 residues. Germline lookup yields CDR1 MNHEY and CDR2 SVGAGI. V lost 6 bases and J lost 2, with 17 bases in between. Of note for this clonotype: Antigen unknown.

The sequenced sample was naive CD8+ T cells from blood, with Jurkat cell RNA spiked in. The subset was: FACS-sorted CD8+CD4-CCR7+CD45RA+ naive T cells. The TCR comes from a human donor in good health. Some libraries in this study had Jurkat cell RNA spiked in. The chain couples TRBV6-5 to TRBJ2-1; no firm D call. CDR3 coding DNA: TGTGCCAGCAGCCCCGACTCCCCCAGCGCCTACAATGAGCAGTTCTTC. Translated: CASSPDSPSAYNEQFF.